This TCR beta chain emerged from a study of shared clonotypes between healthy human individuals. At the level of the study: Per donor, CD8 memory used one plate, CD8 naive used two, CD4 memory used three and CD4 naive used three.

The CDR3 is 14 residues long. V was trimmed by 4 bases and J by 4 bases, leaving 12 bases between them. Germline CDR1 reads MGHRA; CDR2 reads YSYEKL. General study points: Clonotype sharing levels among donors were expected to vary with sequencing depth.

A remark on this clone: The target antigen is unknown. A read error may be the cause here, since a much bigger clone is one base away. Other nucleotide sequences in the sample specify the same CDR3.

TCRdb's copy holds only in-frame clones and misses some; the assay was immunoSEQ multiplex PCR. The sample lists about 960,000 clones; less than 85% were seen once. The sample comprised memory CD4+ T cells sorted from blood. Noted subset: CD45RA-negative fraction. This clonotype was sampled from a man younger than 30 in good health. The chain uses TRBV4-1 and TRBJ2-3; TRBD2 is a possible D gene (7 bases). In DNA form, the CDR3 reads TGCGCCAGCAGCCTCGGGGGGCTGGCAGATACGCAGTATTTT. This encodes CASSLGGLADTQYF.